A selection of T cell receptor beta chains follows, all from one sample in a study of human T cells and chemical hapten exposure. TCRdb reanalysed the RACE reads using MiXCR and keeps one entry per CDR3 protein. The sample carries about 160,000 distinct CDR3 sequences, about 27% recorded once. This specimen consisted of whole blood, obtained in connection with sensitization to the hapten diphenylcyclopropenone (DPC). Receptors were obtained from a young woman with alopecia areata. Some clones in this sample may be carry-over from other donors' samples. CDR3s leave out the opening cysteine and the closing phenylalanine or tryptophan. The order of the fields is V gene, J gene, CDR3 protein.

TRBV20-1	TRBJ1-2	SARDNRGDGYT
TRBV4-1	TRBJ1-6	ASSYETNSPLH
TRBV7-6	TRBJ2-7	ASSLTPQVDEQY
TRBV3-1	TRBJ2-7	AKLARNRGQQY
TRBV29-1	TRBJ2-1	SCRDRYNEQF
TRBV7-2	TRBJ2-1	ASSLGGGISNEQF
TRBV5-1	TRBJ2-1	ASSLEADNEQF
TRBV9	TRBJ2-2	ASSVVAGVTGELF
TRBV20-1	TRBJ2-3	SAIRDSGTDTQY
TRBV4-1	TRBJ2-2	ASSQEQAGRGWNTGELF
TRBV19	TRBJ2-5	ASKVSGQETQY
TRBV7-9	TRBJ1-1	ASSQSPHEAF
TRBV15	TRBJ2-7	ATSRDRASEQY
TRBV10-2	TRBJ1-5	ASSESLPDQPQH
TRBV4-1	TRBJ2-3	ASSLAPASTDTQY
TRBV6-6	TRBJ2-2	ASTPGLNTGELF
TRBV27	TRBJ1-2	ASRGWGQGSHITYGYT
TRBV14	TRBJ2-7	ASSQGLGTGQNEQY
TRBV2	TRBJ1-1	ASRVTPNTEAF
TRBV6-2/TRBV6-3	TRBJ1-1	ASSYKAEDPNTEAF
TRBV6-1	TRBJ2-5	ASRSGETQY
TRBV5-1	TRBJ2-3	ASSLLRSTDTQY
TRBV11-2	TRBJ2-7	ASSTGAEQY
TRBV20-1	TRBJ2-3	SLDPATDTQY
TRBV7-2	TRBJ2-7	ASSSGISREQY
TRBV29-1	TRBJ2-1	SGGGNEQF
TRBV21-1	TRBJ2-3	ASSKDTQY
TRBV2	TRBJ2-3	ASLLAADTQY
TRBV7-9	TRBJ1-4	ASGAGQLNEKLF
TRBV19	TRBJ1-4	ASSMSTSEKLF